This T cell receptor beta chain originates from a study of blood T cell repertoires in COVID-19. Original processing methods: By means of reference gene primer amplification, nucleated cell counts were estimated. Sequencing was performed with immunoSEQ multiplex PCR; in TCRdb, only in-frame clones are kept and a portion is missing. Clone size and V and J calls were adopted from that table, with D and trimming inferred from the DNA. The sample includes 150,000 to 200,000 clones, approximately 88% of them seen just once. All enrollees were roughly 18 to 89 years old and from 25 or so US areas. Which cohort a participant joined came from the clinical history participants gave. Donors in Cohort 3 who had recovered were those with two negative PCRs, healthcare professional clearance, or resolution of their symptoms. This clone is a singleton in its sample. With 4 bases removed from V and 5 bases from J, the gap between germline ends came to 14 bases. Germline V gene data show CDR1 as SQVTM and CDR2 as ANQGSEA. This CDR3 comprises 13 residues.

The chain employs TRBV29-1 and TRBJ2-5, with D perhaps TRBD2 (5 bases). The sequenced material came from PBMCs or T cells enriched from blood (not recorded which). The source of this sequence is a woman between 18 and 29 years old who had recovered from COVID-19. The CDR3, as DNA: TGCAGCGTTGGGGAGTTTACCATGGAGACCCAGTACTTC. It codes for CSVGEFTMETQYF.